Included here is one TCR beta chain sequence, with context. The table lists this clone with a few counts. Its cognate antigen has yet to be identified. It has no much larger one-base neighbor in the sample; base qualities were not kept. The sample comes from a study of cytomegalovirus exposure and HLA in healthy donors (dated by TCRdb to 2016 to 2017). A note on the overall study: According to a later analysis, one platform produced both the 110 or so validation repertoires and the roughly 650 repertoires of the first cohort. High-throughput TCR immunosequencing, statistical association of individual TCRs with disease status, and machine learning were combined to predict cytomegalovirus infection status. The study was designed to test whether signatures of past pathogen exposure could be identified by cataloging public T cell receptors. In addition to the first cohort of roughly 670 subjects, a separate validation cohort of 120 different subjects was used.

Paper-wide results and their limitations: In both the original and validation cohorts, the classifier was reported to diagnose cytomegalovirus status with high specificity and sensitivity. While some public TCRs were present in many individuals, most TCR sequences turned up only very rarely across donors. The validation cohort had no HLA typing available for a later analysis, so co-occurrence within that cohort was assessed over all 130 or so repertoires. A total of 164 TCR beta chains were listed by the study as associated with cytomegalovirus. Of the cluster scores, roughly 93% were above 0 in a later analysis, which found that TCRs clustered in the first cohort also tended to co-occur in the 95 to 150 validation repertoires. The authors suggested that the approach could potentially be generalized to other disease states and immunological phenotypes. In vitro tests confirmed that a few of the cytomegalovirus-associated TCR beta chains recognize cytomegalovirus antigens.

The donors were included in the validation cohort of roughly 120 subjects, a group kept apart from the roughly 670-subject first cohort. V is shortened by 4 bases, J by 1 base, and the region joining them spans 9 bases. CDR1 and CDR2, per the germline V gene (reference sequence), are SGHNT and YYREEE. The CDR3 contains 13 residues, cysteine and phenylalanine counted. Kept here is only the CDR3 DNA, which spans 39 bases and is read in frame from base 1. Library generation was performed with the immunoSEQ multiplex PCR assay. The authors' analysis ran thus. A statistical classification framework was built to diagnose cytomegalovirus status from the catalog of TCR beta chain sequences. In TCRdb, the immuneACCESS table is reduced to in-frame sequences with V and J assigned. These tables do not hold every clone; where another copy was compared, an unresolved V gene accounts for under half, and the others remain unexplained. D and trimming come from the DNA, and the V and J calls and clone size come from that table. The sample profile shows 250,000 to 400,000 clones; 75% to 90% of them were found once. The ten largest clonotypes hold about 1% of the sample.

Sequencing was done on a sample of PBMCs. This sequence uses TRBV5-4 and TRBJ2-7, with the D gene not confidently named. The sequence was collected from a woman in her thirties in good health and CMV-seropositive. The sequence in DNA is TGTGCCAGCAGCCCGGATCTATCCTACGAGCAGTACTTC. The encoded protein is CASSPDLSYEQYF.